This T cell receptor beta chain was identified in a study of shared clonotypes between healthy human individuals. General study results and limits: The sharing of 5% to 6.5% of naive CD4 clonotypes was seen across a few donors.

A note on this clone: Its cognate antigen is unknown.

Researchers divided each subset's genomic DNA evenly across several immunoSEQ plates. Sequencing used immunoSEQ multiplex PCR; TCRdb keeps in-frame clones, though not all of them. In the table there are approximately 240,000 clones, 60% to 70% of which are singletons. The length of the CDR3 is 15 residues. CDR1 KGHSH and CDR2 LQKENI come from the germline V gene. V was cut by 2 bases and J by 0 bases, with 8 bases left in between. Sequencing was performed on memory CD4+ T cells sorted from blood. Described subset: CD45RA-negative fraction. This sequence was found in a man aged 25 to 40 in good health. V is TRBV18 and J is TRBJ1-3; D call uncertain. CDR3 in DNA: TGTGCCAGCTCACCAGAGGCAGGCTCTGGAAACACCATATATTTT. This gives the protein CASSPEAGSGNTIYF.